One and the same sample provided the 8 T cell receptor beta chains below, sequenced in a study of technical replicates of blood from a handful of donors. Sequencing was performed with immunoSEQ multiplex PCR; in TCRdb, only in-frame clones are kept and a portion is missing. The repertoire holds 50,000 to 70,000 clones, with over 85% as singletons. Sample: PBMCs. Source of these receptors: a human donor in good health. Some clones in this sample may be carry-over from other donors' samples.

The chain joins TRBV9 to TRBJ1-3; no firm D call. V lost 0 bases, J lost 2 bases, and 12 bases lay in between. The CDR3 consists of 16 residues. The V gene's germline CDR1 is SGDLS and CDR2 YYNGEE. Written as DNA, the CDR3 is TGTGCCAGCAGCGTAGCTGCGGTTGATACTGGAAACACCATATATTTT. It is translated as CASSVAAVDTGNTIYF.

DNA for the CDR3: TGTGCCAGTACGCAGGGGGTTGGCAGCAATCAGCCCCAGCATTTT. Translation gives CASTQGVGSNQPQHF. The V gene is TRBV19, the J gene TRBJ1-5; TRBD1 aligns across 7 bases. This CDR3 is built from 15 residues. CDR1 and CDR2 from the germline V gene are LNHDA and SQIVND (reference sequence). V shed 7 bases, J shed 1 base, and the junction held 7 bases outside the gene matches.

The CDR3 is CASSWDTNTEAFF. CDR3 in DNA: TGTGCCAGCAGTTGGGACACGAACACTGAAGCTTTCTTT. V and J are TRBV27 and TRBJ1-1; possibly TRBD1 for D (6 bases). This CDR3 has 13 amino acids. Germline CDR1 MNHEY, CDR2 SMNVEV (reference sequence). Deletions cut 4 bases from V and 1 base from J, with 7 bases between.

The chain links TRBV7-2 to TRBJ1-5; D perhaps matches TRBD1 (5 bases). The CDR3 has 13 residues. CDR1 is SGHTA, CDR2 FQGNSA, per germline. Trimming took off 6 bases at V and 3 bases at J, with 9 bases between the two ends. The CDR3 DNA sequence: TGTGCCAGCAGTCCAGGGTTCAATCAGCCCCAGCATTTT. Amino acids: CASSPGFNQPQHF.

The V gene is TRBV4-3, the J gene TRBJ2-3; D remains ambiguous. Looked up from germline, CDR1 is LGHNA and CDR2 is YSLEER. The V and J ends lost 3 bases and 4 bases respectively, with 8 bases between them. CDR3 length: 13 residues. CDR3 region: CASSQLLADTQYF. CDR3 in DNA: TGCGCCAGCAGCCAGCTCCTAGCAGATACGCAGTATTTT.

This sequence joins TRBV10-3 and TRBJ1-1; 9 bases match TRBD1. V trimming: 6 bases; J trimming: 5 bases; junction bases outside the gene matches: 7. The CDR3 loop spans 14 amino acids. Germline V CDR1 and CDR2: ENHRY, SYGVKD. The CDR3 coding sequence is TGTGCCATCAGGGGGACAGGGTTAAGAACTGAAGCTTTCTTT. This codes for CAIRGTGLRTEAFF.

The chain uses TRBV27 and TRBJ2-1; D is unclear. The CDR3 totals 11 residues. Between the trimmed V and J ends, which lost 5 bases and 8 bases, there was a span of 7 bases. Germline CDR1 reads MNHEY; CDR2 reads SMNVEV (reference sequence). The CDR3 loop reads CASSDFDEQFF. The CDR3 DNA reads TGTGCCAGCAGTGACTTTGATGAGCAGTTCTTC.

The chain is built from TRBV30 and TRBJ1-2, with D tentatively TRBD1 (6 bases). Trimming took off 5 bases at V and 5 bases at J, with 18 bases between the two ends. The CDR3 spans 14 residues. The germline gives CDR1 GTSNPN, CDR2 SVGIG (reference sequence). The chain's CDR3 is CAWSRAGEKYGYTF. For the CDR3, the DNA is TGTGCCTGGTCTCGGGCAGGGGAAAAGTATGGCTACACCTTC.